This T cell receptor beta chain originates from a study of blood T cells in healthy people across ages. Next came a second PCR, run for about 7 to 12 cycles, which used a sample-barcoded 5' primer along with a J-beta primer mix. Every sample gave at least 2.5 million paired-end reads containing CDR3. TCRdb processed the 5' RACE reads anew with MiXCR; each CDR3 protein has one entry. The data show roughly 1.7 million distinct CDR3 sequences, 30% to 35% seen once. The CDR3 contains 14 residues. Germline V gene lookup returns CDR1 PRHDT and CDR2 FYEKMQ (reference sequence). The authors isolated at least 6 million PBMCs per sample. RNA extraction gave at least 5.5 micrograms of total RNA per sample.

The TCR originated in a woman in her 30s in good health. This chain connects TRBV13 to TRBJ2-5, with D perhaps matching TRBD2 (5 bases). TRBJ2-7 explains the end of the DNA better; the J call may be wrong. Sequenced material: blood. The CDR3 DNA sequence: TGTGCCAGCAGCTTAGGCCGGCGGGTGGGCGAGCAGTACTTC. Protein product: CASSLGRRVGEQYF.